This T cell receptor beta chain was sequenced during a study of blood T cell repertoires in COVID-19 (dated by TCRdb to the early 2020s). For the study in its entirety: The collaborator samples originated in the United States, Italy and Spain and spanned the acute and convalescent phases of COVID-19. The repertoires were released in a freely available public database meant as a resource for research on the immune response to SARS-CoV-2. The prospective study material was composed of cDNA or gDNA derived from T cells, B-cell-depleted T cells, or PBMCs. Nearly every sample came with metadata listing a de-identified subject ID, COVID-19 status, age in years and sex. Subjects who had been exposed to COVID-19, were actively infected with it, or had recovered from it provided the deeply sampled blood TCRbeta repertoires that made up the dataset. Where available, HLA class I and class II types were obtained from metadata supplied by the sample provider rather than from assay-based typing. Samples were obtained from the ongoing ImmuneRACE study (first 160 participants) and from 950 to 1,500 subjects provided by 6 global collaborators. The study at large found these results: The amount of clinical and demographic metadata varied by source and participant and was provided uncurated.

TCRbeta CDR3 regions were amplified from genomic DNA by means of the immunoSEQ Assay, a bias-controlled multiplex PCR. Processing in the source paper ran as follows. Nucleated cell counts per sample were estimated from amplification of reference gene primers within the assay. To quantify the absolute abundance of each unique TCRbeta CDR3 rearrangement, sequence reads were collapsed and filtered. For each sample, productive Simpson clonality was calculated as the square root of Simpson's diversity index across productive rearrangements. The immuneACCESS repertoire file appears here via TCRdb, limited to in-frame rearrangements. These files lack a portion of the clones; in checked studies, under half of the deficit traces to unresolved V genes, and the cause of the others is not known. That table furnishes V, J and clone size, whereas the DNA furnished D and trimming. This sample has 250,000 to 350,000 clones in its table, and 70% to 85% of those were observed once. The ten largest clones add up to over 1.3% of the sample.

V lost 3 bases and J lost 0 bases, and the count of bases not matched to a germline gene is 12. The CDR3 has 18 amino acids, counting the end cysteine and phenylalanine. CDR3 DNA only is kept here, 54 bases in frame from base 1. The germline V gene supplies CDR1 KGHSH and CDR2 LQKENI. Notes on this clone: Its antigen remains undetermined. No much larger clone is present one base from it, and per-base qualities are unavailable.

In Seattle, one collaborating source enrolled patients while the infection was active and tracked those patients longitudinally over the course of disease. Collaborating institutions collected whole blood in K2EDTA tubes following their own protocols. Collaborator samples were shipped for TCRbeta analysis as frozen whole blood, isolated PBMCs, or DNA extracted from either sample type. Recombination connected TRBV18 to TRBJ2-7; 9 bases in between match TRBD2. This receptor was obtained from a human donor with COVID-19, enrolled during active disease. The donor label of this sample is uncertain. Sequenced input: peripheral blood. The nucleotide sequence reads as follows: TGTGCCAGCTCACCCCGACTAGCGGAGACACGGAGCTCCTACGAGCAGTACTTC. The resulting protein is CASSPRLAETRSSYEQYF.